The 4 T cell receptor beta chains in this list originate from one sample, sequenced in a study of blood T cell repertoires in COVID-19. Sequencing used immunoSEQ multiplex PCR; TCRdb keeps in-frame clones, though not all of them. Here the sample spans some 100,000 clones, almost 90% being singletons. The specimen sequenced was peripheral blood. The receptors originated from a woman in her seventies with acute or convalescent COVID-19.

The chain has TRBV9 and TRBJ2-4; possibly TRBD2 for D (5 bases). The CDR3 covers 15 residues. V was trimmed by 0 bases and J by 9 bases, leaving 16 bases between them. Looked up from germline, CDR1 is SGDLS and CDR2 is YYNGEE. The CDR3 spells CASSVGTGVEFIQYF. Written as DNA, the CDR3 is TGTGCCAGCAGCGTAGGGACCGGGGTGGAGTTCATTCAGTACTTC.

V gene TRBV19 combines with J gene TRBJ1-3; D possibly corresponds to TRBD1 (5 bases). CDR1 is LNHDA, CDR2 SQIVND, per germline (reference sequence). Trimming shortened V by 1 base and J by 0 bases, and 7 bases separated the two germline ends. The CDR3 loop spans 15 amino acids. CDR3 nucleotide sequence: TGTGCCAGTAGTATAGGAACAGGCTCTGGAAACACCATATATTTT. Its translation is CASSIGTGSGNTIYF.

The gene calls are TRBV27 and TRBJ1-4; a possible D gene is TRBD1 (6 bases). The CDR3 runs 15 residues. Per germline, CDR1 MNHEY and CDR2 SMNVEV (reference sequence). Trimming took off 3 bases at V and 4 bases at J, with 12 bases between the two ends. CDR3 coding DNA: TGTGCCAGCAGTTTCTGGGGGCCTGGTAATGAAAAACTGTTTTTT. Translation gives CASSFWGPGNEKLFF. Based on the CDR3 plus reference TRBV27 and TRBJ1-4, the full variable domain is EAQVTQNPRYLITVTGKKLTVTCSQNMNHEYMSWYRQDPGLGLRQIYYSMNVEVTDKGDVPEGYKVSRKEKRNFPLILESPSPNQTSLYFCASSFWGPGNEKLFFGSGTQLSVL.

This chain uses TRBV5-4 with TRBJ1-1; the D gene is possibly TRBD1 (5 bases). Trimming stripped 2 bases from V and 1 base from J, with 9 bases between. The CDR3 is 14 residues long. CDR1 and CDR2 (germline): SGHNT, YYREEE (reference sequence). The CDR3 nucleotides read TGTGCCAGCAGCTTACGCAGGGCGAACACTGAAGCTTTCTTT. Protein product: CASSLRRANTEAFF.